The clone carrying this TCR beta chain showed up just once. Its antigen is unidentified. The data derive from a study of shared clonotypes between healthy human individuals. General study findings and limits: Sequencing depth was expected to affect clonotype sharing among donors.

Sorted-subset replicate PCRs used around 200 ng DNA, tens of thousands of T cell genomes. Methods used by the authors: Junction-only sequences without quality scores came from ImmunoSEQ, so filtering differed. Using immunoSEQ multiplex PCR, the repertoire was profiled, and TCRdb retains in-frame clones only, with some absent. That table is the source of V, J and clone size, and D and trimming were worked out from the DNA. Of 2,500,000 or so clones listed, 80% to 95% are singletons. A CD45RA-negative memory subset and a CD45RA+ naive subset were separated from the CD4+ cells. The clonotype was recovered from a man aged 18-30 years in good health. Some clones in this sample may be carry-over from other donors' samples. Sequenced input: naive CD4+ T cells from PBMCs. Subset reported: CD45RA+ positively selected.

The CDR3 DNA follows: TGTGCCAGCAGTGGGTCAGGGGATGGAAACACCATATATTTT. Residues: CASSGSGDGNTIYF. This rearrangement joins TRBV2 to TRBJ1-3; weak D call: TRBD1 (6 bases). Germline CDR1 and CDR2: SNHLY and FYNNEI. CDR3 size: 14 residues. Between the trimmed V and J ends, which lost 4 bases and 3 bases, there was a span of 10 bases.